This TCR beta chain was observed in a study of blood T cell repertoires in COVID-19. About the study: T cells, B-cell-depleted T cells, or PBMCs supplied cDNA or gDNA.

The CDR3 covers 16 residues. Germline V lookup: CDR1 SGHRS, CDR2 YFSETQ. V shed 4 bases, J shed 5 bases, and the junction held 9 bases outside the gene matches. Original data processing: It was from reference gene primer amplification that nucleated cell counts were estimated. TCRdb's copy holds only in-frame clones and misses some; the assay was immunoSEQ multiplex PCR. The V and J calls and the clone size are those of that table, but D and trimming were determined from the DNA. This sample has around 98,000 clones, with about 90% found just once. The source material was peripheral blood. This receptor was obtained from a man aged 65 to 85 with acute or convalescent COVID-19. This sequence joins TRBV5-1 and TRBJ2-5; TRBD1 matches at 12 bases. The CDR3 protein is CASSGGQGAVRETQYF. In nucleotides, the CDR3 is TGCGCCAGCAGCGGGGGACAGGGGGCGGTGCGGGAGACCCAGTACTTC.